What follows are 16 T cell receptor beta chains derived from one specimen sequenced in a study of shared clonotypes between healthy human individuals. Some clones are missing from TCRdb's copy, which holds only in-frame ones; the method was immunoSEQ multiplex PCR. The sample lists about a million clones; 60% to 80% were seen once. The source material was memory CD4+ T cells sorted from blood. Subset described: CD45RA-negative fraction. The receptor set was obtained from a man aged 18 to 35 in good health.

This clone has just a few counts. The rearrangement joins TRBV6-6 to TRBJ1-5; TRBD1 might be the D (5 bases). Looked up from germline, CDR1 is MNHNY and CDR2 is SVGAGI (reference sequence). The ends were cut back, 5 bases at V and 9 bases at J, with 8 bases in the middle. This CDR3 comprises 11 residues. The CDR3: CASSNGTPQHF. Written as DNA, the CDR3 is TGTGCCAGCAGTAATGGGACGCCCCAGCATTTT.

The chain couples TRBV18 to TRBJ2-2; D gene unclear. V shed 0 bases and J shed 0 bases, with 8 bases lying between them. This CDR3 comprises 16 residues. From germline, CDR1 is KGHSH and CDR2 LQKENI. Written as DNA, the CDR3 is TGTGCCAGCTCACCACCGGCGCCCTCGAACACCGGGGAGCTGTTTTTT. Amino acid sequence: CASSPPAPSNTGELFF.

This clone was recorded only once. At the DNA level, this CDR3 is encoded by other sequences in the same sample as well. The chain uses TRBV5-1 and TRBJ2-7; D may match TRBD1 or TRBD2 (5 bases each). Trimming removed 5 bases at V and 3 bases at J, with 9 bases between. This CDR3 comprises 12 residues. From germline, CDR1 is SGHRS and CDR2 YFSETQ. CDR3 bases: TGCGCCAGCAGTTGGGACGGCTACGAGCAGTACTTC. Amino acid sequence: CASSWDGYEQYF.

The chain employs TRBV30 and TRBJ2-5; 16 nucleotides align to TRBD2. V lost 3 bases, J lost 5 bases, and 9 bases stayed unmatched. Germline-derived CDR1 and CDR2 are GTSNPN and SVGIG (reference sequence). CDR3 length: 17 residues. CDR3 protein: CAWSSGTSGGARETQYF. The CDR3 nucleotides read TGTGCCTGGAGCTCCGGGACTAGCGGGGGGGCCCGGGAGACCCAGTACTTC.

Notes on this clone: Additional DNA sequences in this sample encode the identical CDR3. For the CDR3, the DNA is TGTGCCAGCAGTTACAGCGGGAGAAATGAGCAGTTCTTC. Translation: CASSYSGRNEQFF. The chain recombines TRBV6-5 with TRBJ2-1; TRBD2 matches 8 bases. V lost 2 bases to trimming and J lost 7 bases; unmatched junction nucleotides: 1. There are 13 residues in the CDR3. The germline CDR1 and CDR2 sequences are MNHEY and SVGAGI.

This clone was seen a few times. The chain couples TRBV2 to TRBJ1-5; 9 positions agree with TRBD1. J gave up 9 bases and V 7 bases, and 7 bases lay outside the gene matches. The CDR3 has 13 residues. Germline lookup yields CDR1 SNHLY and CDR2 FYNNEI. The CDR3 loop is CASTRDRDGPQHF. CDR3 nucleotide sequence: TGTGCCAGCACTAGGGACAGGGACGGGCCCCAGCATTTT. Using reference TRBV2 and TRBJ1-5 for the parts outside the CDR3, the full variable domain is EPEVTQTPSHQVTQMGQEVILRCVPISNHLYFYWYRQILGQKVEFLVSFYNNEISEKSEIFDDQFSVERPDGSNFTLKIRSTKLEDSAMYFCASTRDRDGPQHFGDGTRLSIL.

The genes are TRBV5-4 and TRBJ2-7, with a possible D match to TRBD1 (6 bases). The germline V gene has CDR1 SGHNT and CDR2 YYREEE (reference sequence). Trimming removed 4 bases at V and 1 base at J, with 21 bases between. This CDR3 contains 17 residues. The CDR3 coding sequence is TGTGCCAGCAGCCCCAAGGCCGGGACATCGAATTCCTACGAGCAGTACTTC. Protein: CASSPKAGTSNSYEQYF.

This clone has ten or more counts. This CDR3 reads CASRVMDTSYGYTF. Written as DNA, the CDR3 is TGTGCCAGCAGGGTTATGGACACATCCTATGGCTACACCTTC. The V call is TRBV2, the J call TRBJ1-2; perhaps TRBD1 as D (5 bases). Germline V gene sequence: CDR1 SNHLY, CDR2 FYNNEI. This CDR3 is built from 14 residues. Trimming stripped 6 bases from V and 4 bases from J, with 15 bases between.

The chain combines TRBV30 with TRBJ2-3; 13 bases align to TRBD2. Germline CDR1 is GTSNPN and CDR2 is SVGIG (reference sequence). J was trimmed by 2 bases and V by 3 bases; bases with no gene match: 8. The CDR3 has 17 residues. The chain's CDR3 is CAWSDLTSGRTTDTQYF. CDR3 nucleotide sequence: TGTGCCTGGAGCGATTTGACTAGCGGGAGGACCACAGATACGCAGTATTTT. The full variable domain, rest sourced from reference TRBV30 and TRBJ2-3, is SQTIHQWPATLVQPVGSPLSLECTVEGTSNPNLYWYRQAAGRGLQLLFYSVGIGQISSEVPQNLSASRPQDRQFILSSKKLLLSDSGFYLCAWSDLTSGRTTDTQYFGPGTRLTVL.

This clone was observed a few times. This rearrangement joins TRBV15 to TRBJ1-4; D gene ambiguous. Looked up from germline, CDR1 is LNHNV and CDR2 is YYDKDF (reference sequence). The CDR3 contains 13 residues. V dropped 5 bases and J dropped 0 bases, with 4 bases sitting between them. The CDR3: CATSPPTNEKLFF. The CDR3 DNA reads TGTGCCACCAGCCCGCCAACTAATGAAAAACTGTTTTTT.

The chain recombines TRBV6-8 with TRBJ2-7; 8 bases match TRBD1. The CDR3 covers 16 residues. The ends lost 4 bases at V and 0 bases at J; junction bases unmatched: 8. Germline assignment: CDR1 MNHGY and CDR2 SAAAGT. In nucleotides, the CDR3 is TGTGCCAGCAGTTCCCCGGTCGGACAGGGCTCCTACGAGCAGTACTTC. It is translated as CASSSPVGQGSYEQYF.

The V and J genes are TRBV6-6 and TRBJ1-4; D perhaps matches TRBD1 (5 bases). Germline V gives CDR1 MNHNY, CDR2 SVGAGI (reference sequence). CDR3 length: 15 residues. Between the trimmed V and J ends, which lost 5 bases and 5 bases, there was a span of 15 bases. The CDR3 loop reads CASSRGTDVNEKLFF. The CDR3 DNA follows: TGTGCCAGCAGTAGAGGGACGGACGTAAATGAAAAACTGTTTTTT.

The count of this clone is one. For the CDR3, the DNA is TGTGCCAGCAGCGTGAGGGAAGGTCGCGGAAGGGGGGATGGCTACACCTTC. Translating gives CASSVREGRGRGDGYTF. The rearrangement joins TRBV9 to TRBJ1-2; D may be TRBD1 (6 bases). This CDR3 comprises 17 residues. Germline lookup yields CDR1 SGDLS and CDR2 YYNGEE. V lost 2 bases and J lost 6, with 23 bases in between.

This clone was seen a single time. V is TRBV29-1 and J is TRBJ1-2; TRBD1 agrees at 7 bases. V was pared by 7 bases and J by 7 bases, with 6 bases of the junction left unmatched. The CDR3 spans 11 residues. Germline V CDR1 and CDR2: SQVTM, ANQGSEA. The CDR3 nucleotides are TGCAGCGCCCGGGACAGTAGTGGCTACACCTTC. Amino acids: CSARDSSGYTF.

The chain recombines TRBV5-8 with TRBJ1-5; D is ambiguous. The germline CDR1 and CDR2 sequences are SGHTS and YDEGEE. The CDR3 contains 13 residues. V lost 4 bases and J 7 bases, leaving 12 bases between the germline ends. The CDR3 sequence: CASSRHGDQPQHF. For the CDR3, the DNA is TGTGCCAGCAGCCGCCACGGAGACCAGCCCCAGCATTTT.

CDR3 nucleotide sequence: TGTGCCAGCAGTTCCTCGGGTCCCCCAGCTGAGCAGTTCTTC. Translating gives CASSSSGPPAEQFF. V gene TRBV27 combines with J gene TRBJ2-1; D uncertain. The CDR3 contains 14 residues. Looked up from germline, CDR1 is MNHEY and CDR2 is SMNVEV (reference sequence). V lost 4 bases and J 9 bases, leaving 16 bases between the germline ends.